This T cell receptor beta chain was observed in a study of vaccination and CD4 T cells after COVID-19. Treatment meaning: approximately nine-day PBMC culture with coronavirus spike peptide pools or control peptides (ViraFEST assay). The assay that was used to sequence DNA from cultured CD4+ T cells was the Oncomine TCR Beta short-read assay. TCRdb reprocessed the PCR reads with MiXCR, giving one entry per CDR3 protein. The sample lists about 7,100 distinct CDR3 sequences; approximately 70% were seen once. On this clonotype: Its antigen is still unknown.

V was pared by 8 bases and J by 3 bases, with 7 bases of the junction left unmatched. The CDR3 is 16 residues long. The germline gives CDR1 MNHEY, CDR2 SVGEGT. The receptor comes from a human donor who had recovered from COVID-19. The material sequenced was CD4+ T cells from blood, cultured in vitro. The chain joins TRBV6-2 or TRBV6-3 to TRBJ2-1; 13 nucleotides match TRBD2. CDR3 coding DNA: TGTGCCAGCGGCGGACTAGCGGGAGCTCACTACAATGAGCAGTTCTTC. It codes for CASGGLAGAHYNEQFF.